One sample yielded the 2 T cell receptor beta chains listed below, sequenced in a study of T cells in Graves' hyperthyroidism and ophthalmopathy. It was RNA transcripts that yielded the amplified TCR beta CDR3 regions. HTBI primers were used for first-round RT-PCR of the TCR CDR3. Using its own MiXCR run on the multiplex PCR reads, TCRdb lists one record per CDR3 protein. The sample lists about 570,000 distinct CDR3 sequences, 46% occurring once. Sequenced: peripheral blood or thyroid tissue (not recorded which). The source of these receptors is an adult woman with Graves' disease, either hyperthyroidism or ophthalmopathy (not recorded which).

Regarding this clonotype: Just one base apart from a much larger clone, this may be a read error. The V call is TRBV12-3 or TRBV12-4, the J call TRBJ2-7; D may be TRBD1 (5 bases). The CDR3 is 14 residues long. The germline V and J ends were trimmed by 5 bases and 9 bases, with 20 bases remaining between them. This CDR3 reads CASSHQPQGHGQYF. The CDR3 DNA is TGTGCCAGCAGTCATCAACCCCAGGGCCACGGGCAGTACTTC.

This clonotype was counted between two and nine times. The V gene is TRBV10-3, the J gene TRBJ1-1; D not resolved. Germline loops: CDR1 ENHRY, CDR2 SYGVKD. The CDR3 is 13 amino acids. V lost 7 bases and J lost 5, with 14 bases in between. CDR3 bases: TGTGCCATCAATGACCCAAAGGATACTGAAGCTTTCTTT. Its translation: CAINDPKDTEAFF.